The subject of this entry is one T cell receptor (beta chain). Its target antigen remains unknown. Per-base qualities were not stored, and no clone one base away is much larger. The CDR3 starts with the cysteine, ends with the phenylalanine, and has 15 residues. Here the CDR3 DNA is all that survives: 45 bases in frame from base 1. According to the germline V gene, CDR1 reads SGHAT and CDR2 reads FQNNGV. Cut back by 5 bases and 8 bases, the V and J ends lie 19 bases apart. This specimen's treatment or condition label, per the study, means: in vitro stimulation with specific CMV peptide epitopes to enrich CMV-specific T cells. The data were taken from a study of T cell repertoires in cytomegalovirus infection (dated by TCRdb to between 2018 and 2020). For context, the study as a whole: Alongside well-studied HLA-B-restricted epitopes, the peptide stimulations were aimed at recently identified HLA-C-restricted CMV epitopes, whose presentation resists viral immunomodulation. Donor HLA type was relevant to the analysis, as public TCR beta signatures indicated carriage of CMV infection together with the matching HLA type.

Overall results and qualifications from the work: In both this cohort and an independent 352-donor cohort, the cumulative frequency of public TCR beta family members distinguished carriers of CMV infection plus the relevant HLA type. The ex vivo response was dominated by HLA-C-restricted CMV-specific TCR beta clonotypes, which also provided the single most frequent clonotype in two of eight donors.

The sample was run on an Illumina HiSeq 1500. The public sequencing data were trimmed at Q25 with fastp and processed into clonotypes with MiXCR by TCRdb, which kept only in-frame beta chains. Each record represents a unique CDR3 protein, reported with the most common genes and DNA among its rows. The sample table holds some 800,000 distinct CDR3 sequences, of which 30% to 35% were seen once. In total, the top ten clones hold 12% of the sample. The chain was built from TRBV11-2 and TRBJ2-1, with the D gene call left open. This receptor was taken from a human donor in good health (CMV status not recorded). Some clones in this sample may be carry-over from other donors' samples. Sequenced here: cultured CD8+ T cells from PBMCs, sampled from culture after CMV antigen stimulation. The encoded CDR3 is CASSPEGRFLDEQFF. The sequenced DNA: TGTGCCAGCAGCCCCGAAGGGCGGTTTTTGGATGAGCAGTTCTTC.